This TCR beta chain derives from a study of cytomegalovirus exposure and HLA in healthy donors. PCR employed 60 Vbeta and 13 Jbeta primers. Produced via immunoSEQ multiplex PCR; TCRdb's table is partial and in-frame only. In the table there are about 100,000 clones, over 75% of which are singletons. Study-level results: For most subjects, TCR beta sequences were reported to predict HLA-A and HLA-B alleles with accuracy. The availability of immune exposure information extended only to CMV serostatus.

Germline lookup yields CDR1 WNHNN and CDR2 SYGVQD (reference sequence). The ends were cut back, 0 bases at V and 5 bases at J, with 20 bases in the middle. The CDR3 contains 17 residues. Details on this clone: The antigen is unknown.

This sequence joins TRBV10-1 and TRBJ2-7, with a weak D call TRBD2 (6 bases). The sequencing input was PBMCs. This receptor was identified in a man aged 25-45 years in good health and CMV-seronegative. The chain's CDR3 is CASSESIDPGVEHEQYF. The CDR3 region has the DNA TGCGCCAGCAGTGAGTCGATTGATCCGGGAGTTGAGCACGAGCAGTACTTC.